The TCR beta chain under discussion was sequenced for a study of shared clonotypes between healthy human individuals. Study in general: For every donor, three CD4 naive, three CD4 memory, two CD8 naive and one CD8 memory plates were used. Study findings and constraints: In general, naive subsets displayed greater estimated richness than memory subsets did. Investigators collected only blood, and repertoires in tissues likely differ. Rarefaction analysis demonstrated incomplete sorted-subset sequencing notwithstanding large depth.

The data were produced by immunoSEQ multiplex PCR, yet TCRdb's version contains in-frame clones alone and is incomplete. The repertoire holds about 1.5 million clones, with 95% to 99% as singletons. The CDR3 loop spans 16 amino acids. Germline V CDR1 and CDR2: MDHEN, SYDVKM. The ends were cut back, 5 bases at V and 2 bases at J, with 16 bases in the middle. With regard to this clone: As yet, its antigen is unknown.

Sequencing input: naive CD4+ T cells sorted from blood. Subset denoted: CD45RA+ positively selected. This chain uses TRBV28 with TRBJ1-5, with D tentatively TRBD1 (6 bases). This receptor was identified in a man aged 25 to 40 in good health. The CDR3 protein is CASSNGEGVGNQPQHF. The CDR3 DNA follows: TGTGCCAGCAGTAACGGGGAGGGGGTTGGCAATCAGCCCCAGCATTTT.